This T cell receptor (beta chain) was sequenced in a study of T cells in Graves' hyperthyroidism and ophthalmopathy. Study-wide results and caveats: Stable hyperthyroidism was separated from ophthalmopathy by a model based on 13 V-J features. Expanded thyroid clonotypes (above 0.001) were mostly also found in blood.

Comments on this clonotype: Its antigen is unknown.

Amplified regions were TCR beta CDR3 sequences from RNA transcripts. The HTBI primer set was used in a first-round RT-PCR of the TCR CDR3. Each CDR3 protein gets one entry after TCRdb re-called the multiplex PCR reads with MiXCR. The sample includes approximately 570,000 distinct CDR3 sequences, 15% to 20% of them seen just once. In making diagnoses, clinical symptoms, serum thyroxine and TRAb, thyroid ultrasound and orbital computed tomography were all used. The CDR3 extends over 14 amino acids. Looked up from germline, CDR1 is SGHRS and CDR2 is YFSETQ. The junction had 6 bases not matched to a gene; V was cut back by 4 bases and J by 6 bases.

The chain uses TRBV5-1 and TRBJ2-3, with 9 bases matching TRBD1. Sequencing was performed on blood. The receptor was derived from a man aged 35 to 55 with Graves' ophthalmopathy. CDR3 sequence: CASSAGTGLDTQYF. Here the CDR3 DNA reads TGCGCCAGCAGCGCAGGGACAGGGTTGGATACGCAGTATTTT. Full variable domain (missing parts from reference TRBV5-1 and TRBJ2-3): KAGVTQTPRYLIKTRGQQVTLSCSPISGHRSVSWYQQTPGQGLQFLFEYFSETQRNKGNFPGRFSGRQFSNSRSEMNVSTLELGDSALYLCASSAGTGLDTQYFGPGTRLTVL.